These 13 T cell receptor beta chains originate from one sample sequenced in a study of regulatory T cells in long-lasting Graves disease. The time point is: newly diagnosed GD, antithyroid drugs for less than 3 months. PBMC RNA served as the TCR library source. TCR beta libraries were built with iRepertoire HTBI primers and Arm-PCR of CDR3 regions. TCRdb reprocessed the multiplex PCR reads via MiXCR and lists one record per CDR3 protein. Here the sample spans 450,000 to 600,000 distinct CDR3 sequences, roughly 14% being singletons. Another study also made use of these data, one on T cells in Graves' hyperthyroidism and ophthalmopathy.

This material consisted of peripheral blood mononuclear cells (PBMCs), taken at new diagnosis, from a patient treated with antithyroid drugs. The receptors originated from a man under 40 with Graves disease.

This clonotype turned up a few times. This rearrangement joins TRBV15 to TRBJ2-7; D tentatively reads TRBD1 or TRBD2 (5 bases each). Trimming cost V 5 bases and J 3 bases, with 14 bases left between them. Per the germline V gene, CDR1 is LNHNV and CDR2 is YYDKDF (reference sequence). This CDR3 is 14 amino acids long. DNA of the CDR3: TGTGCCACCAGCGAAACTAGAGGGGTCTACGAGCAGTACTTC. This sequence encodes CATSETRGVYEQYF.

In this sample, this clonotype turned up many times. The chain uses TRBV7-3 and TRBJ1-1; weak D call: TRBD1 (6 bases). The germline gives CDR1 SGHTA, CDR2 FQGTGA. The CDR3 loop spans 13 amino acids. V was clipped by 6 bases and J by 5 bases, with 13 bases between them. CDR3 amino acids: CASSFDRWTEAFF. CDR3 in DNA: TGTGCCAGCAGTTTCGACAGGTGGACTGAAGCTTTCTTT.

In this sample, this clonotype turned up many times. The chain combines TRBV12-3 or TRBV12-4 with TRBJ2-3; D gene unclear. Deletions cut 6 bases from V and 0 bases from J, with 10 bases between. The CDR3 runs to 14 residues. Written as DNA, the CDR3 is TGTGCCAGCAGGCCGACGGAGAGCACAGATACGCAGTATTTT. This translates into CASRPTESTDTQYF.

V usage is TRBV5-1 and J usage is TRBJ2-3; TRBD1 aligns across 11 bases. V shed 1 base and J 9 bases; nucleotides not matched to a gene: 7. This CDR3 region has 15 residues. The V gene's germline CDR1 is SGHRS and CDR2 YFSETQ. The CDR3 loop reads CASSLKGQGDGTQYF. CDR3 DNA sequence: TGCGCCAGCAGCTTGAAGGGACAGGGGGACGGGACGCAGTATTTT. Variable domain in full (rest from reference TRBV5-1 and TRBJ2-3): KAGVTQTPRYLIKTRGQQVTLSCSPISGHRSVSWYQQTPGQGLQFLFEYFSETQRNKGNFPGRFSGRQFSNSRSEMNVSTLELGDSALYLCASSLKGQGDGTQYFGPGTRLTVL.

This clonotype was detected many times. The chain joins TRBV29-1 to TRBJ2-7, with TRBD1 as a possible D gene (6 bases). With 6 bases removed from V and 2 bases from J, the gap between germline ends came to 11 bases. Looked up from germline, CDR1 is SQVTM and CDR2 is ANQGSEA. This CDR3 is built from 12 residues. CDR3 protein: CSVENRAYEQYF. The CDR3 region has the DNA TGCAGCGTAGAAAACAGGGCCTACGAGCAGTACTTC.

This clonotype was counted between two and nine times. The chain combines TRBV7-3 with TRBJ2-1; TRBD2 might be the D (6 bases). The CDR3 is made up of 13 amino acids. The V end was cut by 4 bases, the J end by 2 bases, with 6 bases between. Germline loops: CDR1 SGHTA, CDR2 FQGTGA. As DNA, the CDR3 is TGTGCCAGCAGCTGGGGGGCCTACAATGAGCAGTTCTTC. As protein: CASSWGAYNEQFF. Full variable domain (missing parts from reference TRBV7-3 and TRBJ2-1): GAGVSQTPSNKVTEKGKYVELRCDPISGHTALYWYRQSLGQGPEFLIYFQGTGAADDSGLPNDRFFAVRPEGSVSTLKIQRTERGDSAVYLCASSWGAYNEQFFGPGTRLTVL.

A word on this clonotype: Given a much more abundant clone one base away, this may be a read error. V gene TRBV18 combines with J gene TRBJ1-1; weak D call: TRBD1 (5 bases). CDR1 is KGHSH and CDR2 is LQKENI in the germline V gene. This CDR3 spans 12 amino acids. As DNA, the CDR3 is TGTGCCGGCTCACACGACAGCTACGAAGCTTTCTTT. Translated, it gives CAGSHDSYEAFF.

Concerning this clonotype: One base away lies a much larger clone, so this may be a sequencing read error. The conserved closing phenylalanine or tryptophan is absent in this CDR3, likely reflecting a read error. The chain employs TRBV3-1 and TRBJ1-6; D gene unclear. V lost 3 bases, J lost 1 base, and 7 bases lay in between. CDR1 and CDR2 (germline): LGHDT, YNNKEL (reference sequence). The CDR3 runs to 15 residues. Here the CDR3 reads CASSQEGSYNSPLHS. Written as DNA, the CDR3 is TGTGCCAGCAGCCAGGAAGGTTCCTATAATTCACCCCTCCACTCT.

There are many counts of this clonotype. The chain couples TRBV7-9 to TRBJ2-5; no definite D call. The V gene's germline CDR1 is SEHNR and CDR2 FQNEAQ (reference sequence). V was clipped by 5 bases and J by 2 bases, with 12 bases between them. The CDR3 is 14 residues long. Written as DNA, the CDR3 is TGTGCCAGCAGCCCCTGGCGTAATCAAGAGACCCAGTACTTC. It yields the protein CASSPWRNQETQYF.

This chain links TRBV7-2 with TRBJ2-2; D ambiguous. The CDR3 length is 18 residues. Trimming left V 5 bases short and J 6 bases short, with 25 bases between. Germline CDR1 is SGHTA and CDR2 is FQGNSA. The chain's CDR3 is CASSITRRAPVISGELFF. Written as DNA, the CDR3 is TGTGCCAGCAGCATAACCCGACGGGCTCCCGTGATCTCCGGGGAGCTGTTTTTT.

The chain uses TRBV25-1 and TRBJ2-1, with 9 bases matching TRBD2. J was trimmed by 10 bases and V by 6 bases; bases with no gene match: 7. CDR3 size: 13 residues. The germline gives CDR1 MGHDK, CDR2 SYGVNS. In DNA form, the CDR3 reads TGTGCCAGCAGGAGGGACAGCGGGAGGGAGCAGTTCTTC. Translating it yields CASRRDSGREQFF.

Ten or more counts support this clonotype. The chain couples TRBV11-1 to TRBJ1-1; D might be TRBD1 (6 bases). Germline values: CDR1 SGHAT, CDR2 FQDESV (reference sequence). The CDR3 extends over 13 amino acids. Trimming shortened V by 5 bases and J by 7 bases, and 14 bases separated the two germline ends. The CDR3 sequence: CASSHAQGYEAFF. For the CDR3, the DNA is TGTGCCAGCAGCCATGCCCAGGGGTATGAAGCTTTCTTT.

This clonotype occurred many times. V and J are TRBV12-3 or TRBV12-4 and TRBJ2-1; 10 positions agree with TRBD2. This CDR3 comprises 16 residues. The V gene end was trimmed by 7 bases and the J gene end by 3 bases; junction bases not matched to a gene: 9. In DNA form, the CDR3 reads TGTGCCAGCACTCGGCTAGCGGGAGAGGTCTACAATGAGCAGTTCTTC. It translates to CASTRLAGEVYNEQFF.